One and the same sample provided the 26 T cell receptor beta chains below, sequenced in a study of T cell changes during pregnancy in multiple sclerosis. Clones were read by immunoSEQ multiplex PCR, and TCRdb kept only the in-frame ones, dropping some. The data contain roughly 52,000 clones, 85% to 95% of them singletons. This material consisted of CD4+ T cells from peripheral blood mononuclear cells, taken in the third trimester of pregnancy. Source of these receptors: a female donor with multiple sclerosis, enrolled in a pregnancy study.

CDR3: CATSRTGNTEAFF. The CDR3 DNA follows: TGTGCCACCAGCAGAACTGGGAACACTGAAGCTTTCTTT. This chain joins TRBV15 and TRBJ1-1, with unresolved D. The germline V gene has CDR1 LNHNV and CDR2 YYDKDF (reference sequence). V lost 2 bases and J lost 1, with 5 bases in between. CDR3 length: 13 residues.

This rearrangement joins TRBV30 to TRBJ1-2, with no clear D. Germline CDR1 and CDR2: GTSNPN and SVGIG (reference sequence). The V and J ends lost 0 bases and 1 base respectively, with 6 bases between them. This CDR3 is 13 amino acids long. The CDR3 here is CAWSVESNYGYTF. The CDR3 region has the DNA TGTGCCTGGAGTGTGGAGAGTAACTATGGCTACACCTTC.

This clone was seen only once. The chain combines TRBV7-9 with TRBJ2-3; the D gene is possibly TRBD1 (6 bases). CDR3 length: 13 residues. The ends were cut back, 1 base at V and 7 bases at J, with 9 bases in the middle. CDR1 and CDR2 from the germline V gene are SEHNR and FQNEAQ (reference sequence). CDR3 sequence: CASSLEGGYTQYF. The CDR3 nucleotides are TGTGCCAGCAGCTTAGAAGGGGGTTATACGCAGTATTTT.

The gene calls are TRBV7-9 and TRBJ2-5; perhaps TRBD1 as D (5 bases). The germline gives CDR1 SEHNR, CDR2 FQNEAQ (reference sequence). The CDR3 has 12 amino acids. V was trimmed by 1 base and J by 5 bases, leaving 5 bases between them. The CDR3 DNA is TGTGCCAGCAGCTTAGACAGGGAGACCCAGTACTTC. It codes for CASSLDRETQYF.

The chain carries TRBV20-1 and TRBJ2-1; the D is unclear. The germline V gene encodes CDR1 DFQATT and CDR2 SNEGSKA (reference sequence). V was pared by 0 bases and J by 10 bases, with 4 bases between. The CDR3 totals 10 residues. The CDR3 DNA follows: TGCAGTGCTAGAGACCGGGAGCAGTTCTTC. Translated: CSARDREQFF.

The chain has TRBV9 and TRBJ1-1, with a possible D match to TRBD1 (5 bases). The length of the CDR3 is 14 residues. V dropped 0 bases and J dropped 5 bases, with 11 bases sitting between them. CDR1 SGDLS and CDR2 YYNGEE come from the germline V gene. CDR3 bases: TGTGCCAGCAGCGTAGATCAGGGAAGAACTGAAGCTTTCTTT. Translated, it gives CASSVDQGRTEAFF.

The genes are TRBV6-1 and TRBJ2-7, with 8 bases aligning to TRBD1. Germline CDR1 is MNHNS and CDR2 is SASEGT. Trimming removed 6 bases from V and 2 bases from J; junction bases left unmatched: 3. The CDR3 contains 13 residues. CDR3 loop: CASRGTGAYEQYF. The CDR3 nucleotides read TGTGCCAGCAGGGGGACAGGAGCCTACGAGCAGTACTTC.

The CDR3 DNA is TGCGCCAGCAGCCATCGGGGGAATGAAAAACTGTTTTTT. As protein: CASSHRGNEKLFF. The chain recombines TRBV4-1 with TRBJ1-4; D may be TRBD1 (5 bases). CDR1 is MGHRA, CDR2 YSYEKL, per germline. The V and J ends lost 3 bases and 5 bases respectively, with 7 bases between them. The CDR3 consists of 13 residues.

CDR3 sequence reads: CASSPRGLAAYNEQFF. CDR3 in DNA: TGTGCCAGCAGTCCAAGGGGACTAGCGGCATACAATGAGCAGTTCTTC. The chain uses TRBV5-4 and TRBJ2-1; 11 nucleotides line up with TRBD2. This CDR3 is 16 amino acids long. Trimming at V came to 5 bases and at J to 4 bases, leaving 8 bases not matched to a gene. Germline loops: CDR1 SGHNT, CDR2 YYREEE (reference sequence).

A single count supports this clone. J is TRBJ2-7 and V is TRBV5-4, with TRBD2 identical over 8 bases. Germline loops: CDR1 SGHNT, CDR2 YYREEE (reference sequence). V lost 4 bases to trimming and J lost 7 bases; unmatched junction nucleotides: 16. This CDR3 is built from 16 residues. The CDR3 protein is CASSPSGTRGGVEQYF. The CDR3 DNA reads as TGTGCCAGCAGCCCGTCCGGGACTAGAGGCGGAGTTGAGCAGTACTTC.

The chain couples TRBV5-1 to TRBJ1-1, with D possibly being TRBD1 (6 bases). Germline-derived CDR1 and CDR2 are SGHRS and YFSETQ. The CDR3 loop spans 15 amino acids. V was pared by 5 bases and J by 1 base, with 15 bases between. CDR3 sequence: CASRWGTQQNTEAFF. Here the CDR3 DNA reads TGCGCCAGCAGATGGGGGACACAACAGAACACTGAAGCTTTCTTT.

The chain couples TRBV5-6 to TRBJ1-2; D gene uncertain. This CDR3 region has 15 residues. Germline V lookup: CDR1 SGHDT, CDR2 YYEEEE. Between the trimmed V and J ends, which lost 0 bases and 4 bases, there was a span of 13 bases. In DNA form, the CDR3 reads TGTGCCAGCAGCTTGGGCCCGGTTGAGGTCTATGGCTACACCTTC. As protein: CASSLGPVEVYGYTF.

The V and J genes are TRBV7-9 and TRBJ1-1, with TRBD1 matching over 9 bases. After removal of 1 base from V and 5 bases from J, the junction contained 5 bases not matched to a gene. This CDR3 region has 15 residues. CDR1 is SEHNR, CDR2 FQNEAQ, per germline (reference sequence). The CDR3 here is CASSLVDRGTTEAFF. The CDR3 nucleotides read TGTGCCAGCAGCTTAGTCGACAGGGGGACGACTGAAGCTTTCTTT.

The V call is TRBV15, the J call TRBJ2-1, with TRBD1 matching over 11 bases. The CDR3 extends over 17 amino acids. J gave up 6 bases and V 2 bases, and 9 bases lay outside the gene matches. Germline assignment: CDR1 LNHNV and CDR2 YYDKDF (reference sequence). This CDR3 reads CATSRPYGQGAVNEQFF. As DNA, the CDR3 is TGTGCCACCAGCAGACCTTATGGACAGGGGGCTGTCAATGAGCAGTTCTTC.

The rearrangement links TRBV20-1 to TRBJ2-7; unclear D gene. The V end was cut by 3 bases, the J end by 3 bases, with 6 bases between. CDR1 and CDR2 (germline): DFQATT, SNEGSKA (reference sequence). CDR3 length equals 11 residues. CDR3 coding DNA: TGCAGTGCTAGTCGCGGCTACGAGCAGTACTTC. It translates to CSASRGYEQYF.

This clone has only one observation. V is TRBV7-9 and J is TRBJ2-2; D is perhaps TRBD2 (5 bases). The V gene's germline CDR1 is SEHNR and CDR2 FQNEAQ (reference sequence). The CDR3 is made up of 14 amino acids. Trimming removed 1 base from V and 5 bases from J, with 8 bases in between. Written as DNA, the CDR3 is TGTGCCAGCAGCTTAGGATCGGGGACCGGGGAGCTGTTTTTT. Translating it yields CASSLGSGTGELFF.

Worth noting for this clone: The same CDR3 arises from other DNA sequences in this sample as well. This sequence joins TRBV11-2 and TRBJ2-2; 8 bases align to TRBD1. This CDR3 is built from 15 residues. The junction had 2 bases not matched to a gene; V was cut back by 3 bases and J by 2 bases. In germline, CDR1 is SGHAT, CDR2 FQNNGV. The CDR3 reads CASSLGTGNTGELFF. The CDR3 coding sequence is TGTGCCAGCAGCTTGGGGACAGGAAACACCGGGGAGCTGTTTTTT.

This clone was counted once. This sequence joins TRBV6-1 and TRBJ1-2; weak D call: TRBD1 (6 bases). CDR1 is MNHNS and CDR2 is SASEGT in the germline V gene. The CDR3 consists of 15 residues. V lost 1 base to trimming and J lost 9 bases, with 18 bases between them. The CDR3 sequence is CASSEGAGDGISYTF. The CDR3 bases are TGTGCCAGCAGTGAAGGGGCAGGGGATGGGATAAGCTACACCTTC.

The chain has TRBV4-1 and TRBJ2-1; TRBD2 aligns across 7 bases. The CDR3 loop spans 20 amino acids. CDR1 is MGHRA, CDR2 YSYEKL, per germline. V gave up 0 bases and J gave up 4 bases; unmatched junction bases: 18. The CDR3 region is CASSQDPWGGARRSYNEQFF. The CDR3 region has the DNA TGCGCCAGCAGCCAAGACCCATGGGGAGGGGCAAGACGCTCGTACAATGAGCAGTTCTTC.

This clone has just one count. CDR3 region: CAWSALTGVQPQHF. The CDR3 DNA reads as TGTGCCTGGAGTGCACTTACAGGGGTTCAGCCCCAGCATTTT. The V call is TRBV30, the J call TRBJ1-5; 7 bases are shared with TRBD1. CDR3 length equals 14 residues. CDR1 and CDR2 (germline): GTSNPN, SVGIG (reference sequence). Trimming removed 1 base from V and 6 bases from J; junction bases left unmatched: 6.

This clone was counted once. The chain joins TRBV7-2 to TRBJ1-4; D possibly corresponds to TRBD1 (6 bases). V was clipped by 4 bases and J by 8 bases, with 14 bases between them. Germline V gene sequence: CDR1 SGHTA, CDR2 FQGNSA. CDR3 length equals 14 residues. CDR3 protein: CASSWRMGHEKLFF. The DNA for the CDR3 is TGTGCCAGCAGCTGGAGGATGGGACACGAAAAACTGTTTTTT.

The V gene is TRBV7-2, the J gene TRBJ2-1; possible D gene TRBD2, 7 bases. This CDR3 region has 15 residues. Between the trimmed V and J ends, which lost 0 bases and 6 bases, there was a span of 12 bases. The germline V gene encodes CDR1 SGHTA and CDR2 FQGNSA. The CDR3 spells CASSLAGGPFNEQFF. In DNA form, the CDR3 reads TGTGCCAGCAGCTTAGCGGGGGGGCCCTTCAATGAGCAGTTCTTC.

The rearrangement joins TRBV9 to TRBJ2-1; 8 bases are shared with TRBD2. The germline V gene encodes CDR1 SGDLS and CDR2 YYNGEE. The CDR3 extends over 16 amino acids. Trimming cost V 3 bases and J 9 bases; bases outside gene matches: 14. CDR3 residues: CASSGQGGTSYGEQFF. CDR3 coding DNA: TGTGCCAGCAGCGGCCAGGGAGGGACTAGTTACGGTGAGCAGTTCTTC.

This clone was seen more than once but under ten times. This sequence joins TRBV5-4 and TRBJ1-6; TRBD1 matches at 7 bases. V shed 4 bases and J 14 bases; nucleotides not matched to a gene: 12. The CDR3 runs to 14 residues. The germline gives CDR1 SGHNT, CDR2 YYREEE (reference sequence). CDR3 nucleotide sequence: TGTGCCAGCAGCCGTGACAGGGAGGAAGGGTCCCTCCACTTT. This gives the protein CASSRDREEGSLHF. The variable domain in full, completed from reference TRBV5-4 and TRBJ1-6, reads ETGVTQSPTHLIKTRGQQVTLRCSSQSGHNTVSWYQQALGQGPQFIFQYYREEENGRGNFPPRFSGLQFPNYSSELNVNALELDDSALYLCASSRDREEGSLHFGNGTRLTVT.

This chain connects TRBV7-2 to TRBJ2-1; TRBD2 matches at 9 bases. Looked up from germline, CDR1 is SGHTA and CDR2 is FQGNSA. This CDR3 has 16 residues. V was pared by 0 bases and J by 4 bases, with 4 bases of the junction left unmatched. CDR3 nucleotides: TGTGCCAGCAGCTTAGCTGCGGGAGGGCCTTACAATGAGCAGTTCTTC. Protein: CASSLAAGGPYNEQFF.

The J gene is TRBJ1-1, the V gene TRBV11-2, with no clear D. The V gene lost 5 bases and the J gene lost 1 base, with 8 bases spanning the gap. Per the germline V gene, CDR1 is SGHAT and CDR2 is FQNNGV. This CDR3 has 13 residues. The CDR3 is CASSQYQNTEAFF. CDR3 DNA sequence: TGTGCCAGCAGCCAGTACCAGAACACTGAAGCTTTCTTT.